This T cell receptor (beta chain) appears in the sequencing data of a study of cytomegalovirus exposure and HLA in healthy donors. Study overall: Drawn from HLA-typed donors, approximately 85 million unique TCRs were held in an early data release.

About this clone itself: Its antigen remains unidentified.

Notes on the study in general: Associated with HLA alleles at 0.05 false discovery rate in a later analysis were approximately 17,000 TCR beta sequences. A later analysis appeared to link common viral pathogens to several of the most significant clusters. Rare TCR sequences dominated, though some public TCRs recurred in many donors.

PCR amplification relied on 60 Vbeta primers (plus 13 Jbeta primers). Clones were sequenced by immunoSEQ multiplex PCR, and TCRdb holds only the in-frame ones, with some missing. The data show 90,000 to 100,000 clones, around 77% seen once. The germline V gene has CDR1 MNHNY and CDR2 SVGAGI (reference sequence). V was clipped by 6 bases and J by 7 bases; unmatched bases: 6. This CDR3 is 14 amino acids long. This sequence joins TRBV6-6 and TRBJ1-6; 7 bases are a match to TRBD1. The sample comprised PBMCs. This TCR was sampled from a female donor in good health and CMV-seronegative. Here the CDR3 DNA reads TGTGCCAGCAGGCCGACAGGGATGAATTCACCCCTCCACTTT. It specifies CASRPTGMNSPLHF.